The 26 T cell receptor beta chains reported below all come from one sample, sequenced in a study of OX40 agonist ivuxolimab in advanced cancers. Measured with immunoSEQ multiplex PCR; TCRdb has only the in-frame clones, and not every one. The table has some 150,000 clones, less than 95% seen once. The material sequenced was CD4+ or CD8+ T cells sorted from blood, taken in a trial of the OX40 agonist ivuxolimab. The receptor source for this set is an adult with an advanced solid tumor such as melanoma, head and neck, liver or kidney cancer.

V usage is TRBV7-3 and J usage is TRBJ2-3, with D perhaps TRBD1 (5 bases). Per germline, CDR1 SGHTA and CDR2 FQGTGA. Trimming shortened V by 5 bases and J by 4 bases, and 7 bases separated the two germline ends. The CDR3 has 12 amino acids. The CDR3 here is CASSGAPDTQYF. CDR3 bases: TGTGCCAGCAGCGGGGCGCCAGATACGCAGTATTTT.

J is TRBJ2-1 and V is TRBV7-3, with 7 nucleotides matching TRBD2. The CDR3 is 15 amino acids. With V trimmed by 5 bases and J by 4 bases, 8 bases remained unmatched. The germline V gene has CDR1 SGHTA and CDR2 FQGTGA. CDR3 loop: CASSLRDYPYNEQFF. Here the CDR3 DNA reads TGTGCCAGCAGCCTCCGGGACTACCCGTACAATGAGCAGTTCTTC.

This clone was observed a single time. The rearrangement uses TRBV27 and TRBJ2-5; D is ambiguous. The V and J ends lost 4 bases and 4 bases respectively, with 16 bases between them. Germline lookup yields CDR1 MNHEY and CDR2 SMNVEV (reference sequence). The CDR3 contains 15 residues. In nucleotides, the CDR3 is TGTGCCAGCAGTTCTCGTAGGGCGGCCCCAGAGACCCAGTACTTC. Translating it yields CASSSRRAAPETQYF.

The J gene is TRBJ2-2, the V gene TRBV5-8; 10 bases map to TRBD2. The CDR3 is made up of 16 amino acids. CDR1 and CDR2 (germline): SGHTS, YDEGEE. The J segment lost 1 base and the V segment lost 4 bases, leaving 4 bases of the junction unmatched. CDR3 amino acids: CASSTGLAVNTGELFF. The DNA of the CDR3 is TGTGCCAGCAGCACCGGACTAGCGGTGAACACCGGGGAGCTGTTTTTT.

The rearrangement links TRBV5-1 to TRBJ2-2; D not certain. Germline CDR1 reads SGHRS; CDR2 reads YFSETQ. The CDR3 has 11 amino acids. The ends were cut back, 5 bases at V and 6 bases at J, with 5 bases in the middle. The CDR3 spells CASREPGELFF. CDR3 sequence (DNA): TGCGCCAGCAGGGAACCCGGGGAGCTGTTTTTT.

The V call is TRBV11-3, the J call TRBJ2-3; 8 bases are shared with TRBD1. Germline assignment: CDR1 SGHNT and CDR2 YENEEA. The V segment lost 5 bases and the J segment 1 base; nucleotides outside the gene matches: 8. The CDR3 is 16 amino acids. The DNA for the CDR3 is TGTGCCAGCAGCCCCCGCAGGGGGCTCCGCACAGATACGCAGTATTTT. Protein: CASSPRRGLRTDTQYF.

V usage is TRBV28 and J usage is TRBJ2-1; TRBD2 aligns across 11 bases. Germline CDR1 reads MDHEN; CDR2 reads SYDVKM. Trimming removed 8 bases from V and 6 bases from J; junction bases left unmatched: 6. There are 14 residues in the CDR3. The CDR3 is CASWLAGGFNEQFF. CDR3 DNA sequence: TGTGCCAGCTGGTTAGCGGGAGGGTTCAATGAGCAGTTCTTC.

The rearrangement links TRBV9 to TRBJ2-3, with TRBD1 matching over 10 bases. The V and J ends lost 3 bases and 6 bases, in that order; junction bases with no gene match: 4. The CDR3 runs to 14 residues. From germline, CDR1 is SGDLS and CDR2 YYNGEE. The CDR3 bases are TGTGCCAGCAGCGGACAGGGGGCCGAGGATACGCAGTATTTT. Translating gives CASSGQGAEDTQYF.

V is TRBV15 and J is TRBJ1-2, with 9 bases matching TRBD1. The CDR3 is 15 amino acids. The V gene's germline CDR1 is LNHNV and CDR2 YYDKDF (reference sequence). V shed 6 bases, J shed 3 bases, and the junction held 8 bases outside the gene matches. Written as DNA, the CDR3 is TGTGCCACCAGAGCCGGGACAGGGCTTTACTATGGCTACACCTTC. The encoded protein is CATRAGTGLYYGYTF.

The chain joins TRBV19 to TRBJ2-7; D remains ambiguous. This CDR3 is 15 amino acids long. The ends were cut back, 5 bases at V and 0 bases at J, with 14 bases in the middle. Germline V CDR1 and CDR2: LNHDA, SQIVND (reference sequence). CDR3 nucleotides: TGTGCCAGTAGTGGGAATTTGGGAAGCTCCTACGAGCAGTACTTC. It yields the protein CASSGNLGSSYEQYF.

V is TRBV19 and J is TRBJ1-5; D remains unclear. From germline, CDR1 is LNHDA and CDR2 SQIVND (reference sequence). V lost 4 bases, J lost 4 bases, and 14 bases lay in between. The CDR3 extends over 15 amino acids. CDR3 sequence reads: CASSTGTILNQPQHF. The CDR3 DNA reads as TGTGCCAGTAGTACGGGCACCATCCTTAATCAGCCCCAGCATTTT.

The CDR3 DNA follows: TGTGCCAGCAGCCGCCGGGACTCCTCGGACGAGCAGTACTTC. Translation: CASSRRDSSDEQYF. The chain links TRBV27 to TRBJ2-7, with D possibly matching TRBD2 (6 bases). The V gene lost 6 bases and the J gene lost 5 bases, with 17 bases spanning the gap. CDR3 length: 14 residues. Germline V gene lookup returns CDR1 MNHEY and CDR2 SMNVEV (reference sequence).

The rearrangement uses TRBV28 and TRBJ1-1; possibly TRBD1 for D (6 bases). Trimming removed 3 bases from V and 1 base from J, with 12 bases in between. This CDR3 region has 15 residues. Germline assignment: CDR1 MDHEN and CDR2 SYDVKM. This chain's CDR3 is CASSFRGTGNTEAFF. CDR3 nucleotides: TGTGCCAGCAGTTTTAGGGGGACTGGGAACACTGAAGCTTTCTTT.

As concerns this clone: Other DNA sequences within the sample encode an identical CDR3. The V gene is TRBV19, the J gene TRBJ2-1; no clear D gene. Germline-derived CDR1 and CDR2 are LNHDA and SQIVND (reference sequence). The CDR3 totals 15 residues. V was clipped by 3 bases and J by 4 bases, with 13 bases between them. The CDR3 DNA reads TGTGCCAGTAGTATCTCGGGTACAATATACAATGAGCAGTTCTTC. Translation gives CASSISGTIYNEQFF.

This clone appeared a few times. The J gene is TRBJ2-7, the V gene TRBV9, with D possibly matching TRBD2 (6 bases). The CDR3 has 13 residues. Germline CDR1 SGDLS, CDR2 YYNGEE. V was trimmed by 0 bases and J by 5 bases, leaving 9 bases between them. Written as DNA, the CDR3 is TGTGCCAGCAGCGTAGGCGGCGGGAACGAGCAGTACTTC. Amino acid sequence: CASSVGGGNEQYF.

The chain joins TRBV19 to TRBJ1-2; D is possibly TRBD1 (6 bases). V dropped 5 bases and J dropped 2 bases, with 15 bases sitting between them. The CDR3 runs 15 residues. The germline V gene encodes CDR1 LNHDA and CDR2 SQIVND (reference sequence). The DNA for the CDR3 is TGTGCCAGTAGTCCGGCACAGGGTATAAACTATGGCTACACCTTC. As protein: CASSPAQGINYGYTF.

This clone was recorded once. The chain is built from TRBV5-1 and TRBJ2-6, with D unresolved. The CDR3 sequence is 16 residues long. Per germline, CDR1 SGHRS and CDR2 YFSETQ. The V gene lost 4 bases and the J gene lost 2 bases, with 13 bases spanning the gap. The DNA for the CDR3 is TGCGCCAGCAGCCCTATTCAGACAACTGGGGCCAACGTCCTGACTTTC. Amino acid sequence: CASSPIQTTGANVLTF.

This rearrangement joins TRBV25-1 to TRBJ2-4, with 7 nucleotides matching TRBD1. CDR1 is MGHDK and CDR2 is SYGVNS in the germline V gene. J lost 7 bases, V lost 3 bases, and 9 bases had no gene match. The CDR3 length is 15 residues. The CDR3 sequence: CASSDARTGGNIQYF. The CDR3 nucleotides read TGTGCCAGCAGTGATGCCCGGACAGGCGGTAACATTCAGTACTTC.

The chain is built from TRBV6-5 and TRBJ1-4; D gene ambiguous. The germline V gene encodes CDR1 MNHEY and CDR2 SVGAGI. Trimming took 6 bases from V and 4 from J, leaving 12 bases between them. CDR3 length: 14 amino acids. CDR3 DNA sequence: TGTGCCAGCAGGACGGGCGGATTTAATGAAAAACTGTTTTTT. This encodes CASRTGGFNEKLFF.

In its sample, this clone was seen a few times. V gene TRBV7-9 combines with J gene TRBJ1-1; D call uncertain. The germline CDR1 and CDR2 sequences are SEHNR and FQNEAQ (reference sequence). The CDR3 covers 14 residues. The V end was cut by 0 bases, the J end by 1 base, with 6 bases between. The CDR3 coding sequence is TGTGCCAGCAGCTTAGCGTTGGCGAACACTGAAGCTTTCTTT. Protein product: CASSLALANTEAFF.

This chain uses TRBV18 with TRBJ1-5, with a tentative D call TRBD1 (5 bases). Germline V gene data show CDR1 as KGHSH and CDR2 as LQKENI. Trimming cost V 1 base and J 1 base, with 8 bases left between them. The CDR3 runs 15 residues. The CDR3 loop reads CASSPLGGSNQPQHF. The CDR3 nucleotides read TGTGCCAGCTCACCACTGGGGGGAAGCAATCAGCCCCAGCATTTT.

This chain uses TRBV15 with TRBJ1-1, with TRBD1 as a possible D gene (5 bases). Germline V lookup: CDR1 LNHNV, CDR2 YYDKDF (reference sequence). This CDR3 is built from 16 residues. Trimming shortened V by 1 base and J by 1 base, and 13 bases separated the two germline ends. Written as DNA, the CDR3 is TGTGCCACCAGCAGAGGGGGGACCGTCACGAACACTGAAGCTTTCTTT. Its translation: CATSRGGTVTNTEAFF.

A single count supports this clone. V is TRBV28 and J is TRBJ2-7; D remains ambiguous. The germline CDR1 and CDR2 sequences are MDHEN and SYDVKM. V was cut by 6 bases and J by 0 bases, with 21 bases left in between. The CDR3 extends over 17 amino acids. The CDR3 reads CASRAALGRASSYEQYF. CDR3 in DNA: TGTGCCAGCAGGGCAGCCCTGGGTCGAGCCAGCTCCTACGAGCAGTACTTC.

The chain employs TRBV5-5 and TRBJ2-7, with 10 bases that match TRBD1. The V gene's germline CDR1 is SGHKS and CDR2 YYEKEE (reference sequence). This CDR3 is 15 amino acids long. V dropped 4 bases and J dropped 7; count of bases not matched to a gene: 11. CDR3 protein: CASSIFGQGVGEQYF. CDR3 coding DNA: TGTGCCAGCAGCATCTTTGGACAGGGGGTGGGAGAGCAGTACTTC.

J is TRBJ1-5 and V is TRBV7-2; D perhaps matches TRBD1 (5 bases). The CDR3 runs 16 residues. CDR1 SGHTA and CDR2 FQGNSA come from the germline V gene. With 2 bases removed from V and 4 bases from J, the gap between germline ends came to 15 bases. The CDR3 DNA is TGTGCCAGCAGCTTATACCGGGACCTTAGTAATCAGCCCCAGCATTTT. It yields the protein CASSLYRDLSNQPQHF.

DNA for the CDR3: TGTGCCAGCAGCTTAGAGAACAGCGGCGAGCAGTACTTC. Residues: CASSLENSGEQYF. The chain recombines TRBV11-2 with TRBJ2-7; a weak D match, TRBD2 (5 bases). V lost 0 bases and J 6 bases, leaving 9 bases between the germline ends. From germline, CDR1 is SGHAT and CDR2 FQNNGV. The CDR3 spans 13 residues.